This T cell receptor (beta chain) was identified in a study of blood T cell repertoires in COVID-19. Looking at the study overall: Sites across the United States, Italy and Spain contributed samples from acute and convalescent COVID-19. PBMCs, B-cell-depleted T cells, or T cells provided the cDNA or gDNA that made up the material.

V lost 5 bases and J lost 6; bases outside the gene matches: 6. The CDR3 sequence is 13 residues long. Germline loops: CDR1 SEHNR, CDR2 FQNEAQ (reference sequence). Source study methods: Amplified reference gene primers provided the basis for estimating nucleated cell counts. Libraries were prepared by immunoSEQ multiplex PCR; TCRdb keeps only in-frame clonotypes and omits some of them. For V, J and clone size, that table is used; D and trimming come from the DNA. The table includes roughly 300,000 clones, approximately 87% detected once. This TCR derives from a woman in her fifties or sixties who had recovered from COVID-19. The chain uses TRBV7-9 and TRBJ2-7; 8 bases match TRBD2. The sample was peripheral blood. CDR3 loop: CASSPGGRTEQYF. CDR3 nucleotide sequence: TGTGCCAGCAGCCCGGGCGGGAGGACCGAGCAGTACTTC.